This TCR beta chain stems from a study of cytomegalovirus exposure and HLA in healthy donors. Study-level points and caveats: V- and J-gene trimming in TCR beta was tied to a missense DCLRE1C variant by an analysis performed later.

This clone was counted between two and nine times. Its antigen is currently unknown. PCR was performed using 60 Vbeta and 13 Jbeta primers. Clones were read by immunoSEQ multiplex PCR, and TCRdb kept only the in-frame ones, dropping some. Of approximately 150,000 clones listed, approximately 84% are singletons. The V end lost 0 bases, the J end lost 5 bases, and 18 bases lay between the germline ends. The CDR3 has 16 residues. Germline V CDR1 and CDR2: SGDLS, YYNGEE. The TCR comes from a woman aged 18-29 years in good health and CMV-seronegative. The chain couples TRBV9 to TRBJ2-7; a possible D gene is TRBD2 (6 bases). The specimen was PBMCs. Written as DNA, the CDR3 is TGTGCCAGCAGCGTAGCTACTTTCGGGACTCTAGACGAGCAGTACTTC. This gives the protein CASSVATFGTLDEQYF.